The rows below give T cell receptor beta chains drawn from one sample of a study of T cells in Graves' hyperthyroidism and ophthalmopathy. MiXCR, applied by TCRdb to the multiplex PCR reads, yields one record per CDR3 protein. This sample has 600,000 to 750,000 distinct CDR3 sequences, with 15% to 20% found just once. The source material was blood. These receptors were obtained from a man in his fifties or sixties with Graves' hyperthyroidism. Both conserved end residues are trimmed from each CDR3. Rows give clone size only sometimes, using once, few, many, or a class for an expanded clone.

v_gene: TRBV28
abundance: many
j_gene: TRBJ1-1
CDR3aa: ASKPYNLNTEAF

v_gene: TRBV30
abundance: NA
j_gene: TRBJ1-1
CDR3aa: AWNSGQGVVNTEAF

v_gene: TRBV7-9
abundance: few
j_gene: TRBJ2-2
CDR3aa: ASSRGLKNTGELF

v_gene: TRBV12-3/TRBV12-4
abundance: many
j_gene: TRBJ2-7
CDR3aa: ASSHTWDRKNGLAGGHPYEQY

v_gene: TRBV7-3
abundance: many
j_gene: TRBJ2-1
CDR3aa: ASSSRWDNNEQF

v_gene: TRBV2
abundance: many
j_gene: TRBJ2-1
CDR3aa: ATPTSADNEQF

v_gene: TRBV7-9
abundance: few
j_gene: TRBJ1-4
CDR3aa: ASSGATGRNEKLF

v_gene: TRBV11-2
abundance: NA
j_gene: TRBJ2-1
CDR3aa: ASSLRTQPSGSYNEQF

v_gene: TRBV9
abundance: NA
j_gene: TRBJ2-2
CDR3aa: ASSGPGGVNTGELF

v_gene: TRBV28
abundance: many
j_gene: TRBJ1-2
CDR3aa: ASSPGEWSYGYT

v_gene: TRBV20-1
abundance: many
j_gene: TRBJ2-7
CDR3aa: SAKVDYSYEQY

v_gene: TRBV28
abundance: many
j_gene: TRBJ1-6
CDR3aa: ASSFPGTGFGDSPLH

v_gene: TRBV10-1
abundance: NA
j_gene: TRBJ2-1
CDR3aa: ASSASTSGRSSYNEQF

v_gene: TRBV15
abundance: NA
j_gene: TRBJ2-2
CDR3aa: ATSRGGGAAGELF

v_gene: TRBV5-1
abundance: NA
j_gene: TRBJ1-6
CDR3aa: ASSLTGTQNSPLH